The 7 T cell receptor beta chains below all came from one sample that was sequenced in a study of blood T cell repertoires in COVID-19. Data came from immunoSEQ multiplex PCR; TCRdb stores just in-frame clones and leaves some out. The sample lists 90,000 to 120,000 clones, 71% occurring once. Sequencing was done on a sample of peripheral blood. Receptors originate from a woman between 40 and 55 years old with acute or convalescent COVID-19.

The rearrangement joins TRBV28 to TRBJ2-7, with no clear D. The CDR3 is 14 residues long. V was clipped by 2 bases and J by 0 bases, with 8 bases between them. Germline V gives CDR1 MDHEN, CDR2 SYDVKM. The CDR3 DNA is TGTGCCAGCAGTTTAACTTCGAGCTCCTACGAGCAGTACTTC. Residues: CASSLTSSSYEQYF.

This clone has a handful of counts. In DNA form, the CDR3 reads TGTGCCAGCAGCCCTCGGGGCGGTACAGGGGGCGGTGAAGCTTTCTTT. As protein: CASSPRGGTGGGEAFF. The chain carries TRBV5-6 and TRBJ1-1; 9 nucleotides match TRBD1. V gave up 4 bases and J gave up 7 bases; unmatched junction bases: 14. The length of the CDR3 is 16 residues. Germline V gives CDR1 SGHDT, CDR2 YYEEEE.

The chain uses TRBV28 and TRBJ1-6, with D possibly being TRBD1 (5 bases). The V end was cut by 5 bases, the J end by 7 bases, with 30 bases between. CDR1 and CDR2 (germline): MDHEN, SYDVKM. The CDR3 loop spans 20 amino acids. CDR3 residues: CASSLSRALIPILLNSPLHF. The CDR3 nucleotides are TGTGCCAGCAGTCTCTCCAGGGCCCTCATCCCCATACTACTCAATTCACCCCTCCACTTT.

J is TRBJ1-1 and V is TRBV2; maybe TRBD1 (5 bases). CDR1 and CDR2 (germline): SNHLY, FYNNEI. Trimming stripped 4 bases from V and 6 bases from J, with 18 bases between. The CDR3 totals 15 residues. The CDR3 DNA is TGTGCCAGCAGTGGTGGGGGGTACCCAGGCGCTGAAGCTTTCTTT. Protein product: CASSGGGYPGAEAFF.

V gene TRBV7-7 combines with J gene TRBJ2-5, with D maybe TRBD2 (7 bases). CDR1 is SSHAT and CDR2 is FNYEAQ in the germline V gene (reference sequence). The germline V and J ends were trimmed by 9 bases and 5 bases, with 22 bases remaining between them. The CDR3 loop spans 15 amino acids. The CDR3, as DNA: TGTGCCAGTGCCAAACAGGGAGGGCCCAGGGAGACCCAGTACTTC. As protein: CASAKQGGPRETQYF.

The chain's CDR3 is CASSLEVQGRNTIYF. The DNA for the CDR3 is TGTGCCAGCAGCTTAGAGGTGCAGGGTAGGAACACCATATATTTT. The chain uses TRBV7-9 and TRBJ1-3; maybe TRBD1 (5 bases). The germline V and J ends were trimmed by 1 base and 7 bases, with 14 bases remaining between them. The CDR3 has 15 amino acids. Per the germline V gene, CDR1 is SEHNR and CDR2 is FQNEAQ (reference sequence).

V and J are TRBV6-5 and TRBJ2-1; 7 bases line up with TRBD2. Unmatched junction bases numbered 10, after V lost 10 bases and J lost 4 bases. Germline CDR1 is MNHEY and CDR2 is SVGAGI. The CDR3 loop spans 14 amino acids. DNA of the CDR3: TGTGCCAACGAGGCGGGGGATAGGTACAATGAGCAGTTCTTC. It translates to CANEAGDRYNEQFF.